The next 29 T cell receptor beta chains were all read from a single sample in a study of T cells in Graves' hyperthyroidism and ophthalmopathy. Amplification of TCR beta CDR3 regions was performed using RNA transcripts as template. TCR CDR3 regions were first amplified by RT-PCR with HTBI primers. A single record per CDR3 protein comes from TCRdb applying MiXCR to the multiplex PCR reads. The sample carries about 420,000 distinct CDR3 sequences, 15% to 19% recorded once. The specimen sequenced was blood. These receptors were collected from a woman under 30 with Graves' hyperthyroidism.

This clonotype has a count of ten or more. V gene TRBV15 combines with J gene TRBJ1-2, with D perhaps TRBD1 (5 bases). The germline gives CDR1 LNHNV, CDR2 YYDKDF (reference sequence). The CDR3 is 15 residues long. V dropped 5 bases and J dropped 3 bases, with 16 bases sitting between them. The DNA for the CDR3 is TGTGCCACCAGCGGCCCTAACCTGGGGGACTATGGCTACACCTTC. Translating it yields CATSGPNLGDYGYTF.

The chain employs TRBV9 and TRBJ2-5; the D gene is possibly TRBD2 (6 bases). The CDR3 consists of 16 residues. Trimming shortened V by 0 bases and J by 5 bases, and 17 bases separated the two germline ends. CDR1 SGDLS and CDR2 YYNGEE come from the germline V gene. CDR3 protein: CASSVGVSEGRETQYF. The CDR3 nucleotides read TGTGCCAGCAGCGTAGGTGTTTCGGAGGGCCGGGAGACCCAGTACTTC.

This rearrangement joins TRBV11-2 to TRBJ2-7, with TRBD2 matching over 11 bases. CDR1 and CDR2 from the germline V gene are SGHAT and FQNNGV. The CDR3 is 16 amino acids. Trimming removed 6 bases from V and 3 bases from J; junction bases left unmatched: 10. The CDR3 nucleotides are TGTGCCAGCAGGCCACCGGGACTAGCGGCTAACTACGAGCAGTACTTC. Amino acid sequence: CASRPPGLAANYEQYF.

This rearrangement joins TRBV5-1 to TRBJ1-4; 7 positions agree with TRBD1. Trimming cost V 3 bases and J 6 bases; bases outside gene matches: 5. This CDR3 has 14 residues. Germline values: CDR1 SGHRS, CDR2 YFSETQ. The CDR3 DNA reads as TGCGCCAGCAGCTCCGGGACAGTGGATGAAAAACTGTTTTTT. This codes for CASSSGTVDEKLFF. Variable domain in full (rest from reference TRBV5-1 and TRBJ1-4): KAGVTQTPRYLIKTRGQQVTLSCSPISGHRSVSWYQQTPGQGLQFLFEYFSETQRNKGNFPGRFSGRQFSNSRSEMNVSTLELGDSALYLCASSSGTVDEKLFFGSGTQLSVL.

The sample holds many counts of this clonotype. The chain has TRBV4-2 and TRBJ1-1; a weak D match, TRBD1 (6 bases). Germline CDR1 LGHNA, CDR2 YNFKEQ. The CDR3 is 16 amino acids. V was shortened by 3 bases and J by 1 base, with 15 bases between the two germline ends. The CDR3 DNA sequence: TGTGCCAGCAGCCATCCATCCACAGGGACGAACACTGAAGCTTTCTTT. It specifies CASSHPSTGTNTEAFF.

This clonotype appeared many times. The V gene is TRBV5-6, the J gene TRBJ2-7; no clear D gene. The CDR3 runs 12 residues. CDR1 is SGHDT and CDR2 is YYEEEE in the germline V gene. Between the trimmed V and J ends, which lost 4 bases and 6 bases, there was a span of 11 bases. CDR3 region: CASSPTRSEQYF. The CDR3 DNA is TGTGCCAGCAGCCCTACCCGTAGCGAGCAGTACTTC.

With respect to this clonotype: In this CDR3 the conserved last residue, phenylalanine or tryptophan, is missing, so a read error is likely. The chain couples TRBV11-2 to TRBJ1-5, with 8 bases lining up with TRBD1. This CDR3 comprises 16 residues. CDR1 and CDR2 (germline): SGHAT, FQNNGV. CDR3 region: CVSSPSSGRGHQPQHL. The DNA for the CDR3 is TGTGTCAGCAGCCCATCCTCGGGCAGGGGGCATCAGCCCCAGCATCTT.

This clonotype was observed at least ten times. The gene calls are TRBV20-1 and TRBJ2-7; the D call may be TRBD1 or TRBD2 (5 bases each). The ends were cut back, 2 bases at V and 5 bases at J, with 16 bases in the middle. The CDR3 loop spans 14 amino acids. Germline CDR1 reads DFQATT; CDR2 reads SNEGSKA (reference sequence). The CDR3 DNA is TGCAGTGCTAGAAACCCAGCAGGGACCCACGAGCAGTACTTC. It yields the protein CSARNPAGTHEQYF.

In its sample, this clonotype was seen a few times. The genes are TRBV10-3 and TRBJ1-2, with a possible D match to TRBD1 (5 bases). CDR1 and CDR2 from the germline V gene are ENHRY and SYGVKD. This CDR3 comprises 15 residues. The germline V and J ends were trimmed by 3 bases and 3 bases, with 14 bases remaining between them. The CDR3 DNA reads as TGTGCCATCAGTGACGATCTGGGGCCTGACTATGGCTACACCTTC. This sequence encodes CAISDDLGPDYGYTF.

The rearrangement uses TRBV2 and TRBJ2-1, with 15 bases identical to TRBD2. The germline CDR1 and CDR2 sequences are SNHLY and FYNNEI. Trimming took 1 base from V and 8 from J; bases not matched to a gene: 24. The CDR3 extends over 23 amino acids. The CDR3 is CASSEGPGKGLAGGMGVFDEQFF. The DNA for the CDR3 is TGTGCCAGCAGTGAAGGCCCCGGGAAGGGACTAGCGGGAGGAATGGGAGTGTTCGATGAGCAGTTCTTC.

At least ten counts were recorded for this clonotype. The rearrangement joins TRBV6-2 or TRBV6-3 to TRBJ1-2, with TRBD1 as a possible D gene (5 bases). The germline V gene encodes CDR1 MNHEY and CDR2 SVGEGT. This CDR3 is built from 13 residues. Trimming shortened V by 2 bases and J by 5 bases, and 9 bases separated the two germline ends. This CDR3 reads CASSYTAGYGYTF. In DNA, the CDR3 is TGTGCCAGCAGTTACACGGCAGGGTATGGCTACACCTTC.

This clonotype was detected many times. The junction departs from the called germline gene at one end, perhaps through a read error. The chain has TRBV7-7 and TRBJ2-2; D not certain. The CDR3 runs 14 residues. Germline assignment: CDR1 SSHAT and CDR2 FNYEAQ (reference sequence). The CDR3 nucleotides read TGTGCTAGCAGCTTCTGGGGGAACACCGGGGAGCTGTTTTTT. The encoded protein is CASSFWGNTGELFF.

This clonotype was found many times. V and J are TRBV30 and TRBJ1-2; 9 nucleotides agree with TRBD1. J lost 4 bases, V lost 0 bases, and 9 bases had no gene match. This CDR3 spans 16 amino acids. Germline lookup yields CDR1 GTSNPN and CDR2 SVGIG (reference sequence). The CDR3 region has the DNA TGTGCCTGGAGTGTACCCTGGGGACAGGGATTCTATGGCTACACCTTC. It is translated as CAWSVPWGQGFYGYTF.

This clonotype was recorded many times. This chain uses TRBV5-6 with TRBJ2-5; TRBD1 matches at 7 bases. V gave up 3 bases and J gave up 4 bases; unmatched junction bases: 15. CDR3 length: 17 amino acids. Per germline, CDR1 SGHDT and CDR2 YYEEEE. The CDR3 spells CASSSRGVRGSRETQYF. The CDR3 nucleotides are TGTGCCAGCAGCTCCCGCGGTGTCAGGGGGTCTCGAGAGACCCAGTACTTC.

This clonotype was counted only a few times. The chain has TRBV18 and TRBJ2-1; TRBD2 aligns across 8 bases. With V trimmed by 8 bases and J by 4 bases, 10 bases remained unmatched. This CDR3 region has 15 residues. Germline lookup yields CDR1 KGHSH and CDR2 LQKENI. This chain's CDR3 is CASSVISGDYNEQFF. Here the CDR3 DNA reads TGTGCCAGCAGCGTAATTAGCGGGGATTACAATGAGCAGTTCTTC.

This clonotype came up many times. The chain joins TRBV20-1 to TRBJ1-5, with D possibly being TRBD1 (6 bases). The V gene's germline CDR1 is DFQATT and CDR2 SNEGSKA (reference sequence). The CDR3 has 14 residues. V lost 5 bases and J lost 3, with 14 bases in between. The CDR3 loop reads CSAGGQGNNQPQHF. In DNA form, the CDR3 reads TGCAGTGCTGGGGGGCAGGGGAACAATCAGCCCCAGCATTTT.

Ten or more counts support this clonotype. The rearrangement links TRBV7-3 to TRBJ2-2, with D uncertain. This CDR3 is 14 amino acids long. Between the trimmed V and J ends, which lost 3 bases and 0 bases, there was a span of 5 bases. Germline V gene sequence: CDR1 SGHTA, CDR2 FQGTGA. As DNA, the CDR3 is TGTGCCAGCAGCTTTTTAACGAACACCGGGGAGCTGTTTTTT. Amino acid sequence: CASSFLTNTGELFF.

This clonotype was detected many times. The chain links TRBV7-8 to TRBJ2-2; either TRBD1 or TRBD2 may fit D (6 bases each). Between the trimmed V and J ends, which lost 2 bases and 6 bases, there was a span of 10 bases. This CDR3 is built from 14 residues. CDR1 is SGHVS and CDR2 is FQNEAQ in the germline V gene. The CDR3 sequence: CASSLRGAAGELFF. DNA of the CDR3: TGTGCCAGCAGCTTAAGGGGGGCGGCCGGGGAGCTGTTTTTT.

This clonotype has more than one count but fewer than ten. The rearrangement joins TRBV6-1 to TRBJ2-1, with a tentative D call TRBD2 (6 bases). The CDR3 extends over 15 amino acids. Trimming pared 5 bases from V and 3 bases from J, leaving 14 bases between. The germline gives CDR1 MNHNS, CDR2 SASEGT. The CDR3 reads CASSLRTTYYNEQFF. Here the CDR3 DNA reads TGTGCCAGCAGTCTAAGGACTACCTACTACAATGAGCAGTTCTTC.

This clonotype was observed many times. V gene TRBV11-2 combines with J gene TRBJ2-1; 7 nucleotides line up with TRBD2. CDR3 length: 17 amino acids. Germline CDR1 SGHAT, CDR2 FQNNGV. J was trimmed by 0 bases and V by 1 base; bases with no gene match: 6. CDR3 bases: TGTGCCAGCAGCTTAGTGGTAGCGGGCAGCTCCTACAATGAGCAGTTCTTC. It specifies CASSLVVAGSSYNEQFF.

This clonotype occurred many times. The chain uses TRBV5-6 and TRBJ2-7; 10 nucleotides align to TRBD2. This CDR3 has 15 residues. The V gene's germline CDR1 is SGHDT and CDR2 YYEEEE. Losses at the gene ends were 3 bases for V and 3 bases for J; bases not matched to a gene: 6. The CDR3 nucleotides read TGTGCCAGCAGCTACATACTAGCGGGGAACTACGAGCAGTACTTC. This gives the protein CASSYILAGNYEQYF.

In the case of this clonotype: Possible read error: a much larger clone is one base away. The chain joins TRBV7-2 to TRBJ2-3; no definite D call. CDR3 length equals 13 residues. The germline V gene has CDR1 SGHTA and CDR2 FQGNSA. The CDR3 sequence: CASSLVHTDMQYF. CDR3 DNA sequence: TGTGCCAGCAGCTTAGTTCACACAGATATGCAGTATTTT.

This clonotype was counted many times. The rearrangement links TRBV30 to TRBJ1-5; D is uncertain. The germline gives CDR1 GTSNPN, CDR2 SVGIG (reference sequence). The CDR3 consists of 13 residues. Trimming took 5 bases from V and 0 from J, leaving 8 bases between them. The CDR3: CAWGEYSNQPQHF. CDR3 DNA sequence: TGTGCCTGGGGAGAATATAGCAATCAGCCCCAGCATTTT.

This clonotype was detected many times. The chain employs TRBV2 and TRBJ1-3, with TRBD1 as a possible D gene (5 bases). The CDR3 is 13 amino acids. Germline loops: CDR1 SNHLY, CDR2 FYNNEI. V was shortened by 11 bases and J by 0 bases, with 11 bases between the two germline ends. CDR3 nucleotide sequence: TGTGCCGGACGGACAAACTCTGGAAACACCATATATTTT. Translating it yields CAGRTNSGNTIYF.

The sample holds many counts of this clonotype. The chain carries TRBV3-1 and TRBJ2-5, with D uncertain. The germline V gene encodes CDR1 LGHDT and CDR2 YNNKEL (reference sequence). V was clipped by 1 base and J by 1 base, with 4 bases between them. There are 13 residues in the CDR3. In nucleotides, the CDR3 is TGTGCCAGCAGCCAAGTCCCCCAAGAGACCCAGTACTTC. It encodes CASSQVPQETQYF.

Here the CDR3 DNA reads TGTGCCAGCAGCCCTCGTCCTAGCGGGGGGGCTGAGACCCAGTACTTC. It translates to CASSPRPSGGAETQYF. The chain carries TRBV4-2 and TRBJ2-5; 12 nucleotides align to TRBD2. Trimming at V came to 4 bases and at J to 5 bases, leaving 8 bases not matched to a gene. Germline V gives CDR1 LGHNA, CDR2 YNFKEQ. This CDR3 is built from 16 residues.

This rearrangement joins TRBV6-2 or TRBV6-3 to TRBJ1-4; no clear D. This CDR3 comprises 15 residues. Germline CDR1 reads MNHEY; CDR2 reads SVGEGT. V lost 2 bases, J lost 7 bases, and 14 bases lay in between. The CDR3 loop reads CASSYDPARGEKLFF. The DNA for the CDR3 is TGTGCCAGCAGTTACGACCCAGCAAGAGGTGAAAAACTGTTTTTT.

This clonotype was counted ten times or more. CDR3 residues: CSAHPTSGRVNEQFF. CDR3 nucleotide sequence: TGCAGTGCTCACCCTACTAGCGGGAGGGTGAATGAGCAGTTCTTC. This chain uses TRBV20-1 with TRBJ2-1, with 13 positions matching TRBD2. The CDR3 contains 15 residues. The ends lost 5 bases at V and 7 bases at J; junction bases unmatched: 8. The germline CDR1 and CDR2 sequences are DFQATT and SNEGSKA (reference sequence).

This clonotype showed up many times. The genes are TRBV6-1 and TRBJ2-5; a possible D gene is TRBD1 (6 bases). The CDR3 extends over 14 amino acids. The V and J ends lost 2 bases and 5 bases respectively, with 12 bases between them. Per germline, CDR1 MNHNS and CDR2 SASEGT. DNA for the CDR3: TGTGCCAGCAGTGAACCCAGGGGCCGGGAGACCCAGTACTTC. It translates to CASSEPRGRETQYF.